This T cell receptor beta chain was recovered during a study of post-analysis software for immune sequencing data. Study details: Some patients lacked subtype; others had relapsing-remitting, secondary progressive or progressive-relapsing disease. Whole-study findings and limits: Relative to controls, patients with multiple sclerosis showed significantly lower normalized Chao1 diversity. Same-batch preparations were strongly co-clustered by F measure. About five TRBV segments, including TRBV5-6, TRBV5-1 and TRBV20-1, were more frequent in patients than controls.

A few counts support this clonotype. The antigen remains unidentified. Unique molecular identifiers had been added to the TCR beta cDNA libraries. The T cell input of roughly 0.85 to 11 million gave approximately 500,000 cDNA molecules. TCRdb passed the PCR reads through MiXCR, listing each CDR3 protein once. The table has 650,000 to 850,000 distinct CDR3 sequences, 46% seen once; the top ten hold roughly 4.4%. The junction had 7 bases not matched to a gene; V was cut back by 5 bases and J by 1 base. This CDR3 region has 15 residues. The sequencing sample was made of blood. The source of this sequence is a girl aged 5 to 17 with multiple sclerosis. The rearrangement links TRBV12-3 or TRBV12-4 to TRBJ2-5; the match to TRBD2 covers 7 bases. The CDR3 here is CASSHSGGVQETQYF. In DNA form, the CDR3 reads TGTGCCAGCAGTCACTCTGGGGGGGTCCAAGAGACCCAGTACTTC.